The 15 T cell receptor beta chains in this list originate from one sample, sequenced in a study of cytomegalovirus exposure and HLA in healthy donors. PCR was performed using 60 Vbeta and 13 Jbeta primers. Data came from immunoSEQ multiplex PCR; TCRdb stores just in-frame clones and leaves some out. This table holds around 170,000 clones, 75% to 85% found once. Sequencing was performed on PBMCs. The receptors were sampled from a man aged 18 to 29 in good health and CMV-seronegative.

In DNA, the CDR3 is TGTGCCAGCAGCTTAGCACCAGGTTTCTACGAGCAGTACTTC. Protein sequence: CASSLAPGFYEQYF. This sequence joins TRBV7-6 and TRBJ2-7; D is uncertain. The germline V and J ends were trimmed by 0 bases and 3 bases, with 9 bases remaining between them. The CDR3 runs to 14 residues. Per germline, CDR1 SGHVS and CDR2 FNYEAQ.

For the CDR3, the DNA is TGTGCCAGCAGCAAAGGGCAGGACAGGGGCCCTTCCTACGAGCAGTACTTC. It yields the protein CASSKGQDRGPSYEQYF. The chain recombines TRBV21-1 with TRBJ2-7; the D call in the table, TRBD1, was not verified against the DNA. TRBV21-1 is annotated as a pseudogene. The CDR3 runs to 17 residues.

The chain recombines TRBV9 with TRBJ1-3; tentatively, D is TRBD1 (5 bases). Germline V gene lookup returns CDR1 SGDLS and CDR2 YYNGEE. CDR3 length equals 15 residues. V was trimmed by 0 bases and J by 4 bases, leaving 11 bases between them. The CDR3 nucleotides are TGTGCCAGCAGCGTAGAACCAGGGTCCGGAAACACCATATATTTT. This encodes CASSVEPGSGNTIYF. Full variable domain (missing parts from reference TRBV9 and TRBJ1-3): DSGVTQTPKHLITATGQRVTLRCSPRSGDLSVYWYQQSLDQGLQFLIQYYNGEERAKGNILERFSAQQFPDLHSELNLSSLELGDSALYFCASSVEPGSGNTIYFGEGSWLTVV.

The rearrangement uses TRBV5-4 and TRBJ2-1; 10 bases align to TRBD2. The V segment lost 4 bases and the J segment 10 bases; nucleotides outside the gene matches: 14. CDR1 and CDR2 from the germline V gene are SGHNT and YYREEE (reference sequence). This CDR3 region has 16 residues. The CDR3 DNA is TGTGCCAGCAGCCCTGGTGGCCTAGCGGGAGAGCTAGAGCAGTTCTTC. Residues: CASSPGGLAGELEQFF.

The chain combines TRBV4-3 with TRBJ2-1; D gene unclear. CDR3 length: 15 amino acids. The germline gives CDR1 LGHNA, CDR2 YSLEER. The V end was cut by 0 bases, the J end by 0 bases, with 6 bases between. The CDR3 here is CASSQESSSYNEQFF. CDR3 coding DNA: TGCGCCAGCAGCCAAGAATCATCCTCCTACAATGAGCAGTTCTTC.

The gene calls are TRBV2 and TRBJ2-7, with 7 bases fitting TRBD1. This CDR3 spans 14 amino acids. V shed 4 bases, J shed 2 bases, and the junction held 5 bases outside the gene matches. Germline V gene lookup returns CDR1 SNHLY and CDR2 FYNNEI. DNA of the CDR3: TGTGCCAGCAGTGTAAGGGGACAGACCTACGAGCAGTACTTC. Its protein product is CASSVRGQTYEQYF.

This clone was recorded once. This rearrangement joins TRBV18 to TRBJ1-4; 8 nucleotides align to TRBD1. The CDR3 runs 14 residues. Germline lookup yields CDR1 KGHSH and CDR2 LQKENI. Trimming cost V 4 bases and J 4 bases; bases outside gene matches: 2. The CDR3 region has the DNA TGTGCCAGCTCACTCGACAGGGGTAATGAAAAACTGTTTTTT. Its protein product is CASSLDRGNEKLFF.

V and J are TRBV21-1 and TRBJ2-1; TRBD2 was called by the table and not checked on the DNA. TRBV21-1 is a pseudogene segment. This CDR3 contains 18 residues. This CDR3 reads CASSNWLAGPSSYNEQFF. CDR3 coding DNA: TGTGCCAGCAGCAATTGGCTAGCGGGGCCCAGCTCCTACAATGAGCAGTTCTTC.

The chain carries TRBV11-1 and TRBJ2-7; 7 bases are a match to TRBD1. Germline V gives CDR1 SGHAT, CDR2 FQDESV (reference sequence). The CDR3 consists of 14 residues. V lost 5 bases, J lost 2 bases, and 6 bases stayed unmatched. CDR3: CASSPGTATYEQYF. The CDR3, as DNA: TGTGCCAGCAGCCCCGGGACAGCTACCTACGAGCAGTACTTC.

The chain employs TRBV15 and TRBJ2-2, with TRBD2 identical over 8 bases. The germline V gene has CDR1 LNHNV and CDR2 YYDKDF (reference sequence). V gave up 4 bases and J gave up 5 bases; unmatched junction bases: 6. CDR3 length equals 15 residues. CDR3 DNA: TGTGCCACCAGCACGGGAGGGGCCGGAACCGGGGAGCTGTTTTTT. Its protein product is CATSTGGAGTGELFF.

The chain has TRBV6-5 and TRBJ1-1, with 9 bases fitting TRBD1. The CDR3 is made up of 15 amino acids. Per the germline V gene, CDR1 is MNHEY and CDR2 is SVGAGI. The junction had 6 bases not matched to a gene; V was cut back by 2 bases and J by 5 bases. The CDR3, as DNA: TGTGCCAGCAGTTACGCACAGGGGGCGCCTACTGAAGCTTTCTTT. Encoded protein: CASSYAQGAPTEAFF.

This chain uses TRBV5-6 with TRBJ2-1; 11 nucleotides agree with TRBD1. The CDR3 has 15 amino acids. Losses at the gene ends were 3 bases for V and 3 bases for J; bases not matched to a gene: 2. The germline CDR1 and CDR2 sequences are SGHDT and YYEEEE. In DNA form, the CDR3 reads TGTGCCAGCAGCTGGGGGACAGGGGGCTACAATGAGCAGTTCTTC. As protein: CASSWGTGGYNEQFF.

The rearrangement joins TRBV29-1 to TRBJ1-3, with TRBD1 matching over 10 bases. V shed 7 bases and J 1 base; nucleotides not matched to a gene: 7. The CDR3 is 15 residues long. CDR1 is SQVTM, CDR2 ANQGSEA, per germline. The CDR3 region has the DNA TGCAGCGCCTACGGACAGGGGGGGTCTGGAAACACCATATATTTT. Amino acids: CSAYGQGGSGNTIYF.

The genes are TRBV10-3 and TRBJ1-1; unclear D gene. The CDR3 has 13 residues. Germline CDR1 is ENHRY and CDR2 is SYGVKD. Between the trimmed V and J ends, which lost 0 bases and 0 bases, there was a span of 2 bases. CDR3 DNA sequence: TGTGCCATCAGTGAGTCCTTGAACACTGAAGCTTTCTTT. Translated: CAISESLNTEAFF.

This clone was recorded once. V gene TRBV5-6 combines with J gene TRBJ2-1, with TRBD1 as a possible D gene (6 bases). Trimming left V 6 bases short and J 6 bases short, with 19 bases between. The germline gives CDR1 SGHDT, CDR2 YYEEEE. This CDR3 is 15 amino acids long. This CDR3 is CASNLQGKGANEQFF. Written as DNA, the CDR3 is TGTGCCAGCAACCTTCAGGGGAAAGGGGCCAATGAGCAGTTCTTC.